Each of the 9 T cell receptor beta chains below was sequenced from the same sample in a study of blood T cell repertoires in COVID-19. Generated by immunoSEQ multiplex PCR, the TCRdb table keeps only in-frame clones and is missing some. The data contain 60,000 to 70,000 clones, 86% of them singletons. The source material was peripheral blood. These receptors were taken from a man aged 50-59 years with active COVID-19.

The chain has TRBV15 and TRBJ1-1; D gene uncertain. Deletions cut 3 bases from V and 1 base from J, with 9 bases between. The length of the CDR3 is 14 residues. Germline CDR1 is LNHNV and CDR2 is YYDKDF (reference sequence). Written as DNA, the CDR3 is TGTGCCACCAGCAGTGACCGACAGAACACTGAAGCTTTCTTT. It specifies CATSSDRQNTEAFF.

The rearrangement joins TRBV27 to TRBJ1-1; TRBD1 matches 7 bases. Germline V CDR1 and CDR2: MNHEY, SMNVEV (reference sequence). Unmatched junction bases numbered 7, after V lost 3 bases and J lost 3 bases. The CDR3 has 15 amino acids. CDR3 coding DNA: TGTGCCAGCAGTTTTTCGGTAACAGGGGACACTGAAGCTTTCTTT. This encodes CASSFSVTGDTEAFF.

DNA of the CDR3: TGTGCCAGCAGCGTAGCAGGGGTCGGGACCCAGTACTTC. It translates to CASSVAGVGTQYF. The chain links TRBV9 to TRBJ2-5, with D perhaps TRBD1 (6 bases). The CDR3 runs 13 residues. Germline V gives CDR1 SGDLS, CDR2 YYNGEE. Deletions cut 0 bases from V and 7 bases from J, with 10 bases between.

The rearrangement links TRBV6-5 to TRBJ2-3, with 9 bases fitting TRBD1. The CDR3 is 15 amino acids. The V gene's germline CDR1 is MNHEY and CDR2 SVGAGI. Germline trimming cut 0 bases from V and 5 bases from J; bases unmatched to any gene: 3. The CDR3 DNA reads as TGTGCCAGCAGTTACTCCTTGACAGGGGGAGATACGCAGTATTTT. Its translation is CASSYSLTGGDTQYF.

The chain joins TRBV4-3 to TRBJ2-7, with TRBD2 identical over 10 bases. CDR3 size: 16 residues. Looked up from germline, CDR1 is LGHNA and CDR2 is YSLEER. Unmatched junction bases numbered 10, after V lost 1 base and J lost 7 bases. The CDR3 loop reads CASSQALAGGLIEQYF. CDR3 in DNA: TGCGCCAGCAGCCAAGCGTTAGCGGGGGGATTAATTGAGCAGTACTTC.

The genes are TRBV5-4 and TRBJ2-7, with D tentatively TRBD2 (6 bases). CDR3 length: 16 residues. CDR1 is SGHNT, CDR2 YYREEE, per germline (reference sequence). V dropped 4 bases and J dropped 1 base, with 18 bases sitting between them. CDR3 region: CASSPTGGTGSYEQYF. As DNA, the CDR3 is TGTGCCAGCAGCCCTACGGGCGGGACGGGATCCTACGAGCAGTACTTC.

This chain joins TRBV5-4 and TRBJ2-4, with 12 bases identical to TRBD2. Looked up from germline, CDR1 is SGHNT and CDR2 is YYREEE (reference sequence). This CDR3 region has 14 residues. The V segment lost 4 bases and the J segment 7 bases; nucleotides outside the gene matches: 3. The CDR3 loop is CASSLGLAGNIQYF. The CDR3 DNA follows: TGTGCCAGCAGCCTAGGACTAGCGGGGAACATTCAGTACTTC.

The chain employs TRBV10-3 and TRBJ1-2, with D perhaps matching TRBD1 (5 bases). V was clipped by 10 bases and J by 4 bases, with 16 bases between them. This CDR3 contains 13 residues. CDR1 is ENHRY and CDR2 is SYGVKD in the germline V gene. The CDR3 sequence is CATVPGGTYGYTF. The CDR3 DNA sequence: TGTGCCACCGTGCCCGGGGGGACCTATGGCTACACCTTC.

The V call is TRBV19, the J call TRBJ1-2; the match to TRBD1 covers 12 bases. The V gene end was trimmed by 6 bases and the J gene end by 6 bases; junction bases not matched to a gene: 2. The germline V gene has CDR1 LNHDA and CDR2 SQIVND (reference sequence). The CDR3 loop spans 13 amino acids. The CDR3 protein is CASRGQGADGYTF. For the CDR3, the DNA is TGTGCCAGTAGGGGACAGGGGGCAGATGGCTACACCTTC.